The T cell receptor beta chain under discussion was sequenced for a study of CD8+CD57+ T cells in acquired aplastic anemia. Background on the study: Each DNA sample taken from sorted CD4+ and CD8+ cells came to around 3.4 ug on average. In CD4+ cells, healthy donors produced an average of approximately 11 million reads. Study observations and caveats: It was found that almost 30 CD8+ CDR3 sequences were shared between patients and controls. Patients and controls had CD8+ Simpson's diversity values that were not significantly distinct.

Both TCR beta VDJ combination and CDR3 sequence profiling were carried out. Genomic DNA was the template for this profiling. One entry per CDR3 protein, called by TCRdb with MiXCR from the reads. This table has about 170,000 distinct CDR3 sequences, 55% to 75% appearing once. This clonotype came up many times. Its antigen is unidentified. Specimen: sorted CD4+, CD8+, or CD8+CD57+ T cells (not recorded which) from PBMCs. This sequence was found in a human donor in good health.

CDR3 bases: TGTGCCAGCCACAGGGGGGGAGAAACTGAAGCTTTCTTT. Its protein product is CASHRGGETEAFF. The V call is TRBV25-1, the J call TRBJ1-1; 8 nucleotides match TRBD1. CDR1 and CDR2 from the germline V gene are MGHDK and SYGVNS. The CDR3 contains 13 residues. V shed 8 bases and J 5 bases; nucleotides not matched to a gene: 7.